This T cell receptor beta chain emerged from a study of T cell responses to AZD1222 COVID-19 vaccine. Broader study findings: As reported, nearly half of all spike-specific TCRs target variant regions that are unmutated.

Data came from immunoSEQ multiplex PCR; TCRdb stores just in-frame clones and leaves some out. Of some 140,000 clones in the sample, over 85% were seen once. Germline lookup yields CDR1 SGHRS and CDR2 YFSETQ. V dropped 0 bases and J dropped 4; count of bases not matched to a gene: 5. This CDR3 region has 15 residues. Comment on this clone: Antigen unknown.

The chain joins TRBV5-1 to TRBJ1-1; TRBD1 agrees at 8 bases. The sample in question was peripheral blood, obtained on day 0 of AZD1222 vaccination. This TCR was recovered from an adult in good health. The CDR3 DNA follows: TGCGCCAGCAGCTTGGTCCAGGGGGCAGGCACTGAAGCTTTCTTT. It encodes CASSLVQGAGTEAFF.